A selection of T cell receptor beta chains follows, all from one sample in a study of blood T cell repertoires in COVID-19. Profiling relied on immunoSEQ multiplex PCR, and the TCRdb table lists in-frame clones only, not all of them. The sample records a few hundred thousand clones, roughly 85% being singletons. Sample: PBMCs or T cells enriched from blood (not recorded which). The receptors derive from a woman aged 35 to 49 who had recovered from COVID-19. Each CDR3 is given with its conserved first and last residue. Each record gives: V gene, D gene, clone size, J gene, CDR3 DNA, CDR3 protein. The D gene is left open where the match is weak. Rows may omit the clone size; those that give it use once, few, many or a size class.

TRBV7-2,NA,NA,TRBJ2-1,TGTGCCAGCAGCTTATTTGGCACAGTGGGTGAGCAGTTCTTC,CASSLFGTVGEQFF
TRBV6-5,NA,NA,TRBJ2-1,TGTGCCAGCAGCCAGATCCACAGGGCTGGGAATGAGCAGTTCTTC,CASSQIHRAGNEQFF
TRBV28,TRBD1,NA,TRBJ1-4,TGTGCCAGCAGCCGGGGACAGGGGGCGATTGAAAAACTGTTTTTT,CASSRGQGAIEKLFF
TRBV7-8,NA,NA,TRBJ1-6,TGTGCCAGCAGCTTAGGTAGTGGACAGACTAATTCACCCCTCCACTTT,CASSLGSGQTNSPLHF
TRBV7-9,NA,NA,TRBJ2-5,TGTGCCAGCAGTTGGGACATCGAGACCCAGTACTTC,CASSWDIETQYF
TRBV30,NA,NA,TRBJ1-1,TGTGCCTGGAGTGAGGCAGGCCACACTGAAGCTTTCTTT,CAWSEAGHTEAFF
TRBV2,TRBD2,NA,TRBJ2-1,TGTGCCAGCAGTGAAGGGCGGGGGAACAATGAGCAGTTCTTC,CASSEGRGNNEQFF
TRBV5-1,NA,NA,TRBJ1-3,TGCGCCAGCAGCCCAGCAGGGGCATCCTCTGGAAACACCATATATTTT,CASSPAGASSGNTIYF
TRBV28,NA,NA,TRBJ2-7,TGTGCCAGCAGAGAGAGGGGGGGTAGGACCTACGAGCAGTACTTC,CASRERGGRTYEQYF
TRBV12-3/TRBV12-4,NA,NA,TRBJ2-5,TGTGCCAGCAGGGCCCAGAGGTCGGAGACCCAGTACTTC,CASRAQRSETQYF
TRBV2,TRBD1,NA,TRBJ2-2,TGTGCCAGCATTCAGGGGGCTCAAAACACCGGGGAGCTGTTTTTT,CASIQGAQNTGELFF
TRBV7-8,NA,once,TRBJ2-7,TGTGCCAGCAGCTCAAAGTTGACAGGTCCGGCCTACGAGCAGTACTTC,CASSSKLTGPAYEQYF
TRBV28,NA,NA,TRBJ1-3,TGTGCCTGCACCCTGGCATTAGGAAACACCATATATTTT,CACTLALGNTIYF
TRBV11-2,NA,NA,TRBJ1-2,TGTGCCAGCAGCTTAGACATGGGGGGGACTAACTATGGCTACACCTTC,CASSLDMGGTNYGYTF
TRBV25-1,NA,NA,TRBJ2-3,TGTGCCAGCAGGCGGCGGGACGCAGATACGCAGTATTTT,CASRRRDADTQYF
TRBV28,NA,NA,TRBJ2-7,TGTGCCAGCAGTTCGACAGGTCCCGAGCAGTACTTC,CASSSTGPEQYF
TRBV29-1,NA,once,TRBJ2-1,TGCAGCGTTGAATTTCCCCCCAGTACCCCATTTCGTTACAATGAGCAGTTCTTC,CSVEFPPSTPFRYNEQFF
TRBV29-1,TRBD2,NA,TRBJ2-2,TGCAGCGTCGCGACTAGCAGGAACACCGGGGAGCTGTTTTTT,CSVATSRNTGELFF
TRBV14,NA,NA,TRBJ1-2,TGTGCCAGCAGCCAGGCCAGGGGCGCCTATGGCTACACCTTC,CASSQARGAYGYTF
TRBV19,TRBD1,once,TRBJ2-1,TGTGCCAGTAGTACACAGGGGGTGGGTGAGCAGTTCTTC,CASSTQGVGEQFF
TRBV7-2,NA,NA,TRBJ2-2,TGTGCCAGCAGCTTCTCTAGCGTCGGCACCGGGGAGCTGTTTTTT,CASSFSSVGTGELFF
TRBV9,NA,once,TRBJ1-4,TGTGCCAGCAGCGTACAGGGGATGGCCAGCGAAAAACTGTTTTTT,CASSVQGMASEKLFF
TRBV7-2,TRBD1,NA,TRBJ1-1,TGTGCCAGCAGCTTAGATGGACAGGAAATAGTGATGAAAGCTTTCTTT,CASSLDGQEIVMKAFF
TRBV12-3/TRBV12-4,NA,few,TRBJ2-2,TGTGCCAGCAGTCCGGAGTTCGGGGAGCTGTTTTTT,CASSPEFGELFF
TRBV5-6,TRBD1,few,TRBJ2-2,TGTGCCAGCAGCTTGTATGGACAGGACACCGGGGAGCTGTTTTTT,CASSLYGQDTGELFF
TRBV18,NA,NA,TRBJ2-5,TGTGCCAGCTCACCATCTGGGGGGATTGGTCAAGAGACCCAGTACTTC,CASSPSGGIGQETQYF
TRBV10-3,TRBD1,NA,TRBJ1-1,TGTGCCATCCTCGATCGGACAGGGGGGAACACTGAAGCTTTCTTT,CAILDRTGGNTEAFF
TRBV7-9,NA,NA,TRBJ1-2,TGTGCCAGCAGATCCTCTAGCTTCCCAGCAGGGACGGCGGAGGGTCGCTACACCTTC,CASRSSSFPAGTAEGRYTF
TRBV19,TRBD1,NA,TRBJ2-5,TGTGCCAGTTCAAGACAGGGGGTTAAAGAGACCCAGTACTTC,CASSRQGVKETQYF
TRBV10-3,NA,NA,TRBJ2-7,TGTGCCATCAGTGAGTCGTCGGCCAGGGCCTACGAGCAGTACTTC,CAISESSARAYEQYF
TRBV4-3,TRBD1,many,TRBJ2-1,TGCGCCAGCAGCCAAGATATAGGACAGGGTGCCTACAATGAGCAGTTCTTC,CASSQDIGQGAYNEQFF
TRBV28,TRBD2,NA,TRBJ2-1,TGTGCCAGCAATAGCGGGGGCAGCTGGGGGGATGAGCAGTTCTTC,CASNSGGSWGDEQFF
TRBV18,NA,NA,TRBJ1-5,TGTGCCAGCTCACCTGGAAAGACAGGCACTGGTCAGCCCCAGCATTTT,CASSPGKTGTGQPQHF
TRBV7-2,TRBD1,once,TRBJ2-3,TGTGCCAGCAGGTCGGGACAGGTTGTTACGCAGTATTTT,CASRSGQVVTQYF
TRBV5-4,TRBD1,NA,TRBJ2-5,TGTGCCAGCAGCAACGCAGGGGGCGAGCGAAAGACCCAGTACTTC,CASSNAGGERKTQYF
TRBV28,TRBD1,few,TRBJ1-2,TGTGCCAGCAGTACCGTGGACAGGGGGCATGGCTACACCTTC,CASSTVDRGHGYTF
TRBV19,NA,NA,TRBJ2-5,TGTGCCAGTAGCACTCCCCAGGGGACCCAGTACTTC,CASSTPQGTQYF
TRBV12-3/TRBV12-4,NA,NA,TRBJ2-2,TGTGCCAGCATGGAACGGGGCACCGGGGAGCTGTTTTTT,CASMERGTGELFF
TRBV30,NA,NA,TRBJ2-5,TGTGCCTCTGCCGGGACTTCGTTAGAGACCCAGTACTTC,CASAGTSLETQYF
TRBV5-1,NA,NA,TRBJ1-6,TGCGCCAGCAGCTTGCTGCAGGGGCCCAATAATTCACCCCTCCACTTT,CASSLLQGPNNSPLHF
TRBV5-8,TRBD1,NA,TRBJ1-6,TGTGCCAGCAGCAACACCCGACAGGGAGAACCCCTCCACTTT,CASSNTRQGEPLHF
TRBV28,NA,NA,TRBJ1-4,TGTGCCAGCAGTCCCCGGAGAGAAAAACTGTTTTTT,CASSPRREKLFF
TRBV10-1,TRBD1,NA,TRBJ2-1,TGCGCTAATAGGAGGGACAGGGGACACAATGAGCAGTTCTTC,CANRRDRGHNEQFF
TRBV7-2,NA,NA,TRBJ2-7,TGTGCCAGCAGCCCAAGGGACATAGGGAGCTCCTCCTACGAGCAGTACTTC,CASSPRDIGSSSYEQYF
TRBV15,NA,NA,TRBJ2-2,TGTGCCACCAGCCTTTCGAACACCGGGGAGCTGTTTTTT,CATSLSNTGELFF
TRBV7-8,TRBD1,NA,TRBJ2-5,TGTGCCAGCAGCTTAACTACGACAGGGGGTCAAGAGACCCAGTACTTC,CASSLTTTGGQETQYF
TRBV16,TRBD1,once,TRBJ2-3,TGTGCCAGCAGCCAGGACAGGGCTGGGATGACAGATACGCAGTATTTT,CASSQDRAGMTDTQYF
TRBV3-1/TRBV3-2,NA,NA,TRBJ2-6,TGTGCCGCGGCACTCTCTGGGGCCAACGTCCTGACTTTC,CAAALSGANVLTF
TRBV9,TRBD1,NA,TRBJ1-2,TGTGCCAGCAGCCCCCAACAGGGGGCCAATGGCTACACCTTC,CASSPQQGANGYTF
TRBV5-8,NA,NA,TRBJ2-3,TGTGCCAGCAGTTCCCGGGACTCTCCTCGCCTCCGCACAGATACGCAGTATTTT,CASSSRDSPRLRTDTQYF
TRBV15,NA,NA,TRBJ2-5,TGTGCCACCAGCAGAGGACAGAACCAAGAGACCCAGTACTTC,CATSRGQNQETQYF
TRBV4-2,NA,NA,TRBJ1-4,TGTGCCAGCAGCCGTACAGGAGCAACTAATGAAAAACTGTTTTTT,CASSRTGATNEKLFF
TRBV7-9,NA,NA,TRBJ2-6,TGTGCCAGCACCCCGAACTCAGGGCGCTCTGGGGCCAACGTCCTGACTTTC,CASTPNSGRSGANVLTF
TRBV2,NA,few,TRBJ1-2,TGTGCCAGCAGGCCGACTTGGCTAACTAACTATGGCTACACCTTC,CASRPTWLTNYGYTF
TRBV11-2,NA,NA,TRBJ2-2,TGTGCCAGCAGCTATACAGGGATCCGAGGCACCGGGGAGCTGTTTTTT,CASSYTGIRGTGELFF
TRBV5-1,NA,few,TRBJ2-7,TGCGCCAGCCAAGAATGGGCCACGTCTGAGTCCTACGAGCAGTACTTC,CASQEWATSESYEQYF